This T cell receptor beta chain was profiled in a study of T cells in Graves' hyperthyroidism and ophthalmopathy. This clonotype qualifies as medium-sized. Its antigen is undetermined. General study points: The authors' 13 V-J model separated ophthalmopathy from stable hyperthyroidism. Most clonotypes expanded in the thyroid (above 0.001) were also present in blood.

Authors of the study amplified TCR beta CDR3 regions from RNA transcripts. Researchers ran a first-round RT-PCR on the TCR CDR3 using the HTBI primer set. Each CDR3 protein gets one entry after TCRdb re-called the multiplex PCR reads with MiXCR. In the table there are roughly 24,000 distinct CDR3 sequences, 40% to 55% of which are singletons. The source material was blood. The clonotype comes from a woman in her 30s with Graves' hyperthyroidism.

DNA of the CDR3: TGCAGCGTTGAAGAGACTAGCGGGACACAGCAGTACTTC. This codes for CSVEETSGTQQYF. The J gene is TRBJ2-7, the V gene TRBV29-1, with 11 nucleotides matching TRBD2. The V segment lost 0 bases and the J segment 8 bases; nucleotides outside the gene matches: 3. Per germline, CDR1 SQVTM and CDR2 ANQGSEA. This CDR3 region has 13 residues.